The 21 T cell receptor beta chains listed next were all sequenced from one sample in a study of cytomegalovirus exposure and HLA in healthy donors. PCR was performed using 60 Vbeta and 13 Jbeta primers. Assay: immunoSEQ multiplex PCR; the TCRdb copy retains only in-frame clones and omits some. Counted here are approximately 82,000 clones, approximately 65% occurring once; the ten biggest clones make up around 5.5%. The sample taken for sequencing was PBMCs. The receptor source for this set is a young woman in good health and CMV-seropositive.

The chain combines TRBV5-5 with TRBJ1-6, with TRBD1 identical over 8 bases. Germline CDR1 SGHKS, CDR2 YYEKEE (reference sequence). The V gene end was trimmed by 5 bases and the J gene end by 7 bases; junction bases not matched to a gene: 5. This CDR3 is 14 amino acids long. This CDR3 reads CASSTDRGNSPLHF. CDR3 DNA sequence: TGTGCCAGCAGTACCGACAGGGGCAATTCACCCCTCCACTTT.

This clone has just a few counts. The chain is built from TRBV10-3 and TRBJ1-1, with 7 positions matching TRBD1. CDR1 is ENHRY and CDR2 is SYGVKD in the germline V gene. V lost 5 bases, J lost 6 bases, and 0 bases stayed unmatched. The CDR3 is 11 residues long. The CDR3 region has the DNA TGTGCCATCAGTAGGGGGCCTGAAGCTTTCTTT. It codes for CAISRGPEAFF.

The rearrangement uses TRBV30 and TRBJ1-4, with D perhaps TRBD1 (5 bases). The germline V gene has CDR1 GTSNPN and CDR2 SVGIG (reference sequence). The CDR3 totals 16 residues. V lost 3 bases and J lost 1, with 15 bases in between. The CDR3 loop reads CAWRIVHRRTNEKLFF. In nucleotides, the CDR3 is TGTGCCTGGAGGATCGTGCACAGGCGAACTAATGAAAAACTGTTTTTT.

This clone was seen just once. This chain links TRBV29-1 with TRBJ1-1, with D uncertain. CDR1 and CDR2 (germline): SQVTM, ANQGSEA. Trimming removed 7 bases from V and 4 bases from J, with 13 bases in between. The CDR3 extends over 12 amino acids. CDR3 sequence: CSGLTVSTEAFF. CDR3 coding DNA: TGCAGCGGACTGACGGTGAGCACTGAAGCTTTCTTT.

The CDR3 reads CASTFSPSYNEQFF. The CDR3 region has the DNA TGTGCCAGCACGTTTAGCCCCTCCTACAATGAGCAGTTCTTC. J is TRBJ2-1 and V is TRBV2; no clear D gene. The CDR3 totals 14 residues. The ends were cut back, 7 bases at V and 0 bases at J, with 10 bases in the middle. Germline assignment: CDR1 SNHLY and CDR2 FYNNEI.

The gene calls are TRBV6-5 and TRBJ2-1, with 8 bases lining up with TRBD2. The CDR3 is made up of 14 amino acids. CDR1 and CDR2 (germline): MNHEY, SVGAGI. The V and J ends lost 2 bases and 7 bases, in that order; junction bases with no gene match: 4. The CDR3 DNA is TGTGCCAGCAGTTACAATCGCGGGGGGAATGAGCAGTTCTTC. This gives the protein CASSYNRGGNEQFF.

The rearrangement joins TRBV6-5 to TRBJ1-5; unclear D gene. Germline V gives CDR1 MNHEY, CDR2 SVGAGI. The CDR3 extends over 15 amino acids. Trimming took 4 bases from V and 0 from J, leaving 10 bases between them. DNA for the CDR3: TGTGCCAGCAGTTCGCACGGAGATAGCAATCAGCCCCAGCATTTT. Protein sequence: CASSSHGDSNQPQHF.

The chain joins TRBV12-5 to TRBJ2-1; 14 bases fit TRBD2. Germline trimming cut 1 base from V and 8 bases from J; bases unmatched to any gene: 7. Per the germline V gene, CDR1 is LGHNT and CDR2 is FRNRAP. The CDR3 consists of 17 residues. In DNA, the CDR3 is TGTGCTAGTGGTTTGGGTTCGACTAGCGGGGGGGCCTATGAGCAGTTCTTC. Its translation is CASGLGSTSGGAYEQFF.

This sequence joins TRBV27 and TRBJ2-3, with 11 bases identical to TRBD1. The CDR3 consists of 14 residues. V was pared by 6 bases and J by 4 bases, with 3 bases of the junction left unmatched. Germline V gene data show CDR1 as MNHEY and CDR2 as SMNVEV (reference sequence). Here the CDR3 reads CASRGTGGSDTQYF. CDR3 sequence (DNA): TGTGCCAGCAGAGGGACAGGGGGATCAGATACGCAGTATTTT.

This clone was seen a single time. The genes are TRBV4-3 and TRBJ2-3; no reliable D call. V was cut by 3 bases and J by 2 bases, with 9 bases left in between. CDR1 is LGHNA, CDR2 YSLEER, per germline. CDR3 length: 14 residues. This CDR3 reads CASSHGRYTDTQYF. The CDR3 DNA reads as TGCGCCAGCAGCCATGGCAGGTACACAGATACGCAGTATTTT.

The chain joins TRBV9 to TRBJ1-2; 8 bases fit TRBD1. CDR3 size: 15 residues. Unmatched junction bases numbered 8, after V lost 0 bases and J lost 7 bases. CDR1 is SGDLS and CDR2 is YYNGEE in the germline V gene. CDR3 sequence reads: CASSVVVRGQGGYTF. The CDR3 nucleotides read TGTGCCAGCAGCGTAGTTGTCAGGGGGCAGGGTGGCTACACCTTC.

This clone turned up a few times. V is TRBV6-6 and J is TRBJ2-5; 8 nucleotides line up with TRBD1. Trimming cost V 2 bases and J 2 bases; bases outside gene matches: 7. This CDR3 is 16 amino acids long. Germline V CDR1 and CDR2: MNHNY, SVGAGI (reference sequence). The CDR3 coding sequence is TGTGCCAGCAGTTACATCGCAGGGGGCTTTCAAGAGACCCAGTACTTC. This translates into CASSYIAGGFQETQYF.

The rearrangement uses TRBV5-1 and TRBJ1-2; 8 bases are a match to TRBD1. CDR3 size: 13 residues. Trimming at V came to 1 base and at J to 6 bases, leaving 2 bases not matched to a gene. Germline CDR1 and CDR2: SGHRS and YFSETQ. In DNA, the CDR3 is TGCGCCAGCAGCTTGAACAGGGGGGATGGCTACACCTTC. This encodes CASSLNRGDGYTF.

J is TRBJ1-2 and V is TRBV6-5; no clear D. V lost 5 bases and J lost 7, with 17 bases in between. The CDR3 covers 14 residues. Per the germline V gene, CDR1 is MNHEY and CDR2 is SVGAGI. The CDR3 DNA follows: TGTGCCAGCAGTGCCGGGAGGTTCTATAGTGGCTACACCTTC. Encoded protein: CASSAGRFYSGYTF.

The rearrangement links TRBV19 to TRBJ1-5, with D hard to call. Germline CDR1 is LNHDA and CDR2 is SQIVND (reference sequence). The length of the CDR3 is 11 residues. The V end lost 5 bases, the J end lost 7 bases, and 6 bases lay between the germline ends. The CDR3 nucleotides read TGTGCCAGTAGTTCGGGGCAGCCCCAGCATTTT. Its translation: CASSSGQPQHF.

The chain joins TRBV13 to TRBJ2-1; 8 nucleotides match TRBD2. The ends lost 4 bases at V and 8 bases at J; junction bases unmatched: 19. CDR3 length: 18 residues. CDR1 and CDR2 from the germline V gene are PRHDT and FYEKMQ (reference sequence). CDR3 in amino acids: CASSSPHLAGSLRDEQFF. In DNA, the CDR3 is TGTGCCAGCAGCTCTCCCCACTTAGCGGGGAGCCTTAGGGATGAGCAGTTCTTC.

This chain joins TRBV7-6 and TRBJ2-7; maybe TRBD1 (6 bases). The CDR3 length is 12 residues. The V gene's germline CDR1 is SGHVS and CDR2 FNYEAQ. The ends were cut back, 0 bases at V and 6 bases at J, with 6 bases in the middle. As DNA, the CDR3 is TGTGCCAGCAGCTTAGCAGGGGGCGAGCAGTACTTC. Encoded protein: CASSLAGGEQYF.

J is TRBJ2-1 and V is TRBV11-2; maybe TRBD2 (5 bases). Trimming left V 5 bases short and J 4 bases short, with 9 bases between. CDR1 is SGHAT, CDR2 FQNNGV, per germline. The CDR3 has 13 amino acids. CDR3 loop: CASSKDLYNEQFF. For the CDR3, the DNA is TGTGCCAGCAGCAAGGACTTGTACAATGAGCAGTTCTTC.

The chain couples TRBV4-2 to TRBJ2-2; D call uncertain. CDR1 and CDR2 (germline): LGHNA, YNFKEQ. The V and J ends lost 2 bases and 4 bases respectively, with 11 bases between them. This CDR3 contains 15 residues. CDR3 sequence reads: CASSQLLPSTGELFF. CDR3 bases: TGTGCCAGCAGCCAACTCCTTCCGAGCACCGGGGAGCTGTTTTTT.

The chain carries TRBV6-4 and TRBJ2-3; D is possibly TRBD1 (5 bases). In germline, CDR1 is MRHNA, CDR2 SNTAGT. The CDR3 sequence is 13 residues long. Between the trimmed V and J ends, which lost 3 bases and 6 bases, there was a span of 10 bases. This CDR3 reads CASSEGDADTQYF. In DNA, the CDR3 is TGTGCCAGCAGTGAAGGGGATGCGGATACGCAGTATTTT.

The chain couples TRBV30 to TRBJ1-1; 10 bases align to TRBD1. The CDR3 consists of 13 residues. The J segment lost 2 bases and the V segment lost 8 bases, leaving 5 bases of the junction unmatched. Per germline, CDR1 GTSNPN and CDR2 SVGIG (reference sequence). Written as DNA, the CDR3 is TGTGCCCGACGGACAGGGGGTAACACTGAAGCTTTCTTT. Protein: CARRTGGNTEAFF. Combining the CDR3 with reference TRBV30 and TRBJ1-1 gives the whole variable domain SQTIHQWPATLVQPVGSPLSLECTVEGTSNPNLYWYRQAAGRGLQLLFYSVGIGQISSEVPQNLSASRPQDRQFILSSKKLLLSDSGFYLCARRTGGNTEAFFGQGTRLTVV.